Listed here are 25 T cell receptor beta chains from one sample, sequenced in a study of cytomegalovirus exposure and HLA in healthy donors. PCR employed 60 Vbeta and 13 Jbeta primers. Assay used: immunoSEQ multiplex PCR; TCRdb lists only in-frame clones, some missing. The sample shows more than 50,000 clones, roughly 80% of them seen only once. The sample consisted of PBMCs. These receptors were taken from a woman in her 40s in good health and CMV-seropositive.

The gene calls are TRBV10-3 and TRBJ1-1, with 7 bases aligning to TRBD1. CDR1 ENHRY and CDR2 SYGVKD come from the germline V gene. The CDR3 has 13 amino acids. The junction had 5 bases not matched to a gene; V was cut back by 6 bases and J by 4 bases. In DNA, the CDR3 is TGTGCCATCAGAGTGGCAGGGGGCACTGAAGCTTTCTTT. Amino acid sequence: CAIRVAGGTEAFF.

The chain couples TRBV2 to TRBJ2-2, with unresolved D. V lost 4 bases and J 6 bases, leaving 9 bases between the germline ends. This CDR3 has 13 amino acids. Per germline, CDR1 SNHLY and CDR2 FYNNEI. The CDR3 region has the DNA TGTGCCAGCAGTGTTTCACTTCCCGGGGAGCTGTTTTTT. Protein sequence: CASSVSLPGELFF.

V usage is TRBV7-3 and J usage is TRBJ2-7; tentative D call: TRBD1 (5 bases). Trimming took off 6 bases at V and 0 bases at J, with 12 bases between the two ends. Germline CDR1 and CDR2: SGHTA and FQGTGA. The CDR3 consists of 14 residues. The CDR3 DNA reads as TGTGCCAGCAGTCCCACAGGTAGCTCCTACGAGCAGTACTTC. Translating it yields CASSPTGSSYEQYF.

The chain carries TRBV27 and TRBJ2-5, with D maybe TRBD2 (5 bases). Per germline, CDR1 MNHEY and CDR2 SMNVEV (reference sequence). This CDR3 region has 13 residues. Trimming removed 5 bases at V and 2 bases at J, with 9 bases between. The CDR3 DNA follows: TGTGCCAGCAGTATTCCGGGACAAGAGACCCAGTACTTC. This gives the protein CASSIPGQETQYF.

This chain connects TRBV10-2 to TRBJ1-1; no reliable D call. Between the trimmed V and J ends, which lost 0 bases and 11 bases, there was a span of 16 bases. CDR1 WSHSY and CDR2 SAAADI come from the germline V gene. The CDR3 loop spans 14 amino acids. The CDR3 reads CASSESVRDGRAFF. DNA of the CDR3: TGCGCCAGCAGTGAGTCAGTCCGGGATGGGAGGGCTTTCTTT.

As concerns this clone: One junction end does not reproduce the germline sequence, and a read error may be involved. This CDR3 is also generated by other DNA sequences in the sample. The chain is built from TRBV6-1 and TRBJ2-2; possibly TRBD2 for D (5 bases). The CDR3 spans 13 residues. From germline, CDR1 is MNHNS and CDR2 SASEGT. CDR3 sequence (DNA): TGTGCCAGCAGTCCTCACAGAACCGGGGAACTGTTTTTT. The encoded protein is CASSPHRTGELFF.

The J gene is TRBJ2-3, the V gene TRBV11-1; D is perhaps TRBD2 (7 bases). The CDR3 has 15 amino acids. V lost 0 bases, J lost 5 bases, and 12 bases lay in between. Looked up from germline, CDR1 is SGHAT and CDR2 is FQDESV (reference sequence). The CDR3 DNA sequence: TGTGCCAGCAGCTTAGCGGGGGGGCCCGGAGATACGCAGTATTTT. Protein product: CASSLAGGPGDTQYF. Drawing the rest from reference TRBV11-1 and TRBJ2-3, the complete variable domain is EAEVAQSPRYKITEKSQAVAFWCDPISGHATLYWYRQILGQGPELLVQFQDESVVDDSQLPKDRFSAERLKGVDSTLKIQPAELGDSAMYLCASSLAGGPGDTQYFGPGTRLTVL.

This clone was counted between two and nine times. V and J are TRBV25-1 and TRBJ2-3; D gene unclear. The germline gives CDR1 MGHDK, CDR2 SYGVNS. The CDR3 has 15 residues. V was clipped by 2 bases and J by 2 bases, with 11 bases between them. CDR3 nucleotides: TGTGCCAGCAGTGAAAAGCGTCAGAACACAGATACGCAGTATTTT. Its translation: CASSEKRQNTDTQYF.

The J gene is TRBJ2-1, the V gene TRBV10-3; no clear D gene. This CDR3 region has 12 residues. V was cut by 4 bases and J by 5 bases, with 6 bases left in between. Germline V gives CDR1 ENHRY, CDR2 SYGVKD. This chain's CDR3 is CAISGSNNEQFF. Written as DNA, the CDR3 is TGTGCCATCAGTGGGTCTAACAATGAGCAGTTCTTC.

V and J are TRBV4-3 and TRBJ1-4, with D possibly being TRBD1 (5 bases). V lost 5 bases and J 8 bases, leaving 21 bases between the germline ends. Germline V gives CDR1 LGHNA, CDR2 YSLEER. This CDR3 is 16 amino acids long. CDR3 in amino acids: CASSDESGETEEKLFF. The CDR3 DNA reads TGCGCCAGCAGCGACGAATCGGGGGAGACGGAGGAAAAACTGTTTTTT.

The chain combines TRBV25-1 with TRBJ1-3, with a tentative D call TRBD1 (5 bases). Trimming took 3 bases from V and 1 from J, leaving 13 bases between them. This CDR3 has 16 amino acids. Per the germline V gene, CDR1 is MGHDK and CDR2 is SYGVNS. The CDR3 sequence: CASSESGLLSGNTIYF. The CDR3 nucleotides are TGTGCCAGCAGTGAGTCGGGACTGCTTTCTGGAAACACCATATATTTT.

The gene calls are TRBV6-4 and TRBJ1-5; maybe TRBD1 (6 bases). Germline V gene sequence: CDR1 MRHNA, CDR2 SNTAGT. Trimming shortened V by 9 bases and J by 2 bases, and 11 bases separated the two germline ends. The CDR3 covers 13 residues. The DNA of the CDR3 is TGTGCCAGAGCGGACAGCTGCAATCAGCCCCAGCATTTT. It translates to CARADSCNQPQHF.

V and J are TRBV2 and TRBJ2-1; D might be TRBD2 (6 bases). V was trimmed by 6 bases and J by 10 bases, leaving 13 bases between them. Germline values: CDR1 SNHLY, CDR2 FYNNEI. This CDR3 comprises 12 residues. Here the CDR3 DNA reads TGTGCCAGCAGCGCCGTCGGGGGAGAGCAGTTCTTC. The encoded protein is CASSAVGGEQFF.

This clone was detected only once. This CDR3 is CASGTDSNQPQHF. CDR3 coding DNA: TGTGCCAGTGGGACAGATAGCAATCAGCCCCAGCATTTT. The chain employs TRBV19 and TRBJ1-5; 7 nucleotides line up with TRBD1. Trimming cost V 8 bases and J 0 bases; bases outside gene matches: 1. The CDR3 is 13 residues long. Germline-derived CDR1 and CDR2 are LNHDA and SQIVND (reference sequence).

The chain links TRBV19 to TRBJ1-5, with 9 bases matching TRBD1. The CDR3 runs 15 residues. V shed 6 bases, J shed 5 bases, and the junction held 8 bases outside the gene matches. CDR1 is LNHDA, CDR2 SQIVND, per germline (reference sequence). The CDR3 DNA reads as TGTGCCAGTAGGGCCAGGGACAGGGAGTATCAGCCCCAGCATTTT. The encoded protein is CASRARDREYQPQHF.

The chain employs TRBV7-2 and TRBJ1-2; 7 nucleotides align to TRBD1. Germline V gives CDR1 SGHTA, CDR2 FQGNSA. V was pared by 5 bases and J by 3 bases, with 3 bases of the junction left unmatched. This CDR3 has 13 residues. CDR3 region: CASSQDRDYGYTF. The CDR3 DNA sequence: TGTGCCAGCAGCCAAGACAGGGACTATGGCTACACCTTC.

The chain combines TRBV19 with TRBJ1-4; no reliable D call. The CDR3 spans 13 residues. V gave up 6 bases and J gave up 8 bases, with 13 bases separating them. Germline values: CDR1 LNHDA, CDR2 SQIVND (reference sequence). The CDR3 bases are TGTGCCAGTAGCCGAGGGAGTTCCGAAAAACTGTTTTTT. The encoded protein is CASSRGSSEKLFF.

V gene TRBV11-3 combines with J gene TRBJ2-1, with 8 bases lining up with TRBD2. Germline V gene data show CDR1 as SGHNT and CDR2 as YENEEA. The length of the CDR3 is 14 residues. Losses at the gene ends were 3 bases for V and 3 bases for J; bases not matched to a gene: 1. The CDR3 coding sequence is TGTGCCAGCAGCTTGGCGGGGGGCTACAATGAGCAGTTCTTC. Translation gives CASSLAGGYNEQFF.

This rearrangement joins TRBV28 to TRBJ1-5; possible D gene TRBD1, 6 bases. The germline V gene has CDR1 MDHEN and CDR2 SYDVKM. The CDR3 runs to 15 residues. Trimming pared 1 base from V and 6 bases from J, leaving 13 bases between. The CDR3 reads CASSLFGGGGQPQHF. DNA for the CDR3: TGTGCCAGCAGTTTATTCGGGGGAGGGGGTCAGCCCCAGCATTTT. The full variable domain, its missing parts supplied by reference TRBV28 and TRBJ1-5, is DVKVTQSSRYLVKRTGEKVFLECVQDMDHENMFWYRQDPGLGLRLIYFSYDVKMKEKGDIPEGYSVSREKKERFSLILESASTNQTSMYLCASSLFGGGGQPQHFGDGTRLSIL.

The J gene is TRBJ2-7, the V gene TRBV5-4; 10 bases are shared with TRBD1. V was clipped by 4 bases and J by 5 bases; unmatched bases: 6. Germline loops: CDR1 SGHNT, CDR2 YYREEE (reference sequence). The CDR3 runs 14 residues. CDR3 protein: CASSGRDRGDEQYF. For the CDR3, the DNA is TGTGCCAGCAGCGGCCGGGACAGGGGAGACGAGCAGTACTTC.

V gene TRBV19 combines with J gene TRBJ1-2, with 11 bases lining up with TRBD1. This CDR3 comprises 15 residues. Germline trimming cut 11 bases from V and 5 bases from J; bases unmatched to any gene: 13. Germline CDR1 LNHDA, CDR2 SQIVND (reference sequence). CDR3 in amino acids: CASGRGQGELYGYTF. DNA of the CDR3: TGTGCCTCAGGCCGGGGACAGGGGGAACTTTATGGCTACACCTTC.

Comment on this clone: Other DNA sequences of this sample code for an identical CDR3. The chain joins TRBV19 to TRBJ1-2, with 9 positions matching TRBD1. CDR1 is LNHDA and CDR2 is SQIVND in the germline V gene (reference sequence). The CDR3 has 14 residues. V was clipped by 6 bases and J by 0 bases; unmatched bases: 2. DNA for the CDR3: TGTGCCAGTAGGCGGACAGGGGCTAACTATGGCTACACCTTC. It encodes CASRRTGANYGYTF.

This chain joins TRBV5-6 and TRBJ1-5, with D possibly TRBD1 on 6 matching bases. This CDR3 has 16 residues. V was clipped by 5 bases and J by 1 base, with 16 bases between them. Looked up from germline, CDR1 is SGHDT and CDR2 is YYEEEE. CDR3 in amino acids: CASSPRGALSNQPQHF. The CDR3 DNA reads as TGTGCCAGCAGTCCCCGGGGGGCCTTGAGCAATCAGCCCCAGCATTTT. The whole variable domain, filled in from reference TRBV5-6 and TRBJ1-5, reads DAGVTQSPTHLIKTRGQQVTLRCSPKSGHDTVSWYQQALGQGPQFIFQYYEEEERQRGNFPDRFSGHQFPNYSSELNVNALLLGDSALYLCASSPRGALSNQPQHFGDGTRLSIL.

This clone was detected many times. The gene calls are TRBV25-1 and TRBJ2-7; 9 positions agree with TRBD1. Germline CDR1 MGHDK, CDR2 SYGVNS. The CDR3 totals 14 residues. V shed 5 bases, J shed 4 bases, and the junction held 6 bases outside the gene matches. The CDR3 bases are TGTGCCAGCAGTTCCCCGGGACAGGGATACGAGCAGTACTTC. Translation: CASSSPGQGYEQYF.

With regard to this clone: At the DNA level, this CDR3 is encoded by other sequences in the same sample as well. The rearrangement joins TRBV5-1 to TRBJ2-1; 8 nucleotides line up with TRBD1. The CDR3 sequence is 14 residues long. The V segment lost 0 bases and the J segment 4 bases; nucleotides outside the gene matches: 0. Germline V gene sequence: CDR1 SGHRS, CDR2 YFSETQ. As DNA, the CDR3 is TGCGCCAGCAGCTTGGGACAGGGGTACAATGAGCAGTTCTTC. This sequence encodes CASSLGQGYNEQFF.